This T cell receptor (beta chain) was captured in a study of T cell changes during pregnancy in multiple sclerosis. CDR1 is SNHLY and CDR2 is FYNNEI in the germline V gene. This CDR3 is 13 amino acids long. Trimming removed 4 bases from V and 4 bases from J; junction bases left unmatched: 3. Libraries were prepared by immunoSEQ multiplex PCR; TCRdb keeps only in-frame clonotypes and omits some of them. The sample holds fewer than 65,000 clones, roughly 95% seen once. Sequenced material: CD4+ T cells from peripheral blood mononuclear cells, taken in the third trimester of pregnancy. This chain connects TRBV2 to TRBJ1-1, with 7 positions matching TRBD1. The TCR was taken from a female donor with multiple sclerosis, enrolled in a pregnancy study. Written as DNA, the CDR3 is TGTGCCAGCAGTGGGGACAGCCGCACTGAAGCTTTCTTT. Its protein product is CASSGDSRTEAFF.